The rows below give T cell receptor beta chains drawn from one sample of a study of T cells after yellow fever vaccination. TCRdb analysed the 5' RACE reads with MiXCR anew, one entry per CDR3 protein. The sample holds 550,000 or so distinct CDR3 sequences, approximately 21% seen once. The sequencing used PBMCs, collected 15 days after the yellow fever booster vaccination. Every receptor here comes from a man aged 30 to 39 who received the YFV17D yellow fever vaccine. CDR3s include the opening cysteine and the closing phenylalanine or tryptophan. Each record gives: J gene, clone size, V gene, D gene, CDR3 protein, CDR3 DNA. A D gene is named only where the DNA matches it firmly. The size of a clone is reported for some rows only, either as once, few or many, or as a class for expanded clones.

J gene: TRBJ1-1; clone size: -; V gene: TRBV5-5; D gene: TRBD1; CDR3 protein: CASSLGSYRGQVNTEAFF; CDR3 DNA: TGTGCCAGCAGCTTGGGCTCATACAGGGGACAGGTGAACACTGAAGCTTTCTTT
J gene: TRBJ2-1; clone size: -; V gene: TRBV29-1; D gene: TRBD1; CDR3 protein: CSVRTGGVEQFF; CDR3 DNA: TGCAGCGTTCGCACAGGGGGAGTTGAGCAGTTCTTC
J gene: TRBJ2-1; clone size: -; V gene: TRBV9; D gene: -; CDR3 protein: CASSVVGSFSYNEQFF; CDR3 DNA: TGTGCCAGCAGCGTAGTGGGCAGCTTCTCCTACAATGAGCAGTTCTTC
J gene: TRBJ2-7; clone size: -; V gene: TRBV7-8; D gene: -; CDR3 protein: CASSPPGHREEQYF; CDR3 DNA: TGTGCCAGCAGCCCTCCGGGACACAGGGAGGAGCAGTACTTC
J gene: TRBJ2-2; clone size: -; V gene: TRBV9; D gene: -; CDR3 protein: CASSVEVQGGGELFF; CDR3 DNA: TGTGCCAGCAGCGTAGAAGTCCAGGGCGGCGGGGAGCTGTTTTTT
J gene: TRBJ2-1; clone size: -; V gene: TRBV7-6; D gene: -; CDR3 protein: CASSPGQRRIEQFF; CDR3 DNA: TGTGCCAGCAGCCCAGGCCAGCGGAGGATTGAGCAGTTCTTC
J gene: TRBJ2-1; clone size: -; V gene: TRBV5-4; D gene: TRBD2; CDR3 protein: CASSRSGSTRYDEQFF; CDR3 DNA: TGTGCCAGCAGCCGGAGCGGGAGTACCCGGTACGATGAGCAGTTCTTC
J gene: TRBJ2-1; clone size: few; V gene: TRBV20-1; D gene: -; CDR3 protein: CSARPTNNEQFF; CDR3 DNA: TGCAGTGCTAGACCGACCAACAATGAGCAGTTCTTC
J gene: TRBJ2-1; clone size: -; V gene: TRBV4-3; D gene: -; CDR3 protein: CASSQQVRVAEQFF; CDR3 DNA: TGCGCCAGCAGCCAACAGGTCAGAGTTGCGGAGCAGTTCTTC
J gene: TRBJ2-3; clone size: -; V gene: TRBV7-2; D gene: TRBD2; CDR3 protein: CASSRRLAGTDTQYF; CDR3 DNA: TGTGCCAGCAGCCGCCGACTAGCCGGCACAGATACGCAGTATTTT
J gene: TRBJ2-3; clone size: -; V gene: TRBV5-6; D gene: TRBD1; CDR3 protein: CASSNTGGADTQYF; CDR3 DNA: TGTGCCAGCAGCAACACAGGGGGCGCAGATACGCAGTATTTT
J gene: TRBJ2-1; clone size: -; V gene: TRBV7-6; D gene: -; CDR3 protein: CASSSVGSTEQFF; CDR3 DNA: TGTGCCAGCAGCTCGGTGGGGTCGACCGAGCAGTTCTTC
J gene: TRBJ2-3; clone size: few; V gene: TRBV4-3; D gene: -; CDR3 protein: CASSQDSGQGDTQYF; CDR3 DNA: TGCGCCAGCAGCCAAGACTCCGGGCAGGGCGATACGCAGTATTTT
J gene: TRBJ2-5; clone size: -; V gene: TRBV20-1; D gene: -; CDR3 protein: CSGSRKETQYF; CDR3 DNA: TGCAGTGGGAGCCGTAAAGAGACCCAGTACTTC
J gene: TRBJ2-3; clone size: few; V gene: TRBV20-1; D gene: TRBD2; CDR3 protein: CSAYQRERADTQYF; CDR3 DNA: TGCAGTGCGTACCAGCGGGAGAGGGCAGATACGCAGTATTTT
J gene: TRBJ2-7; clone size: -; V gene: TRBV4-3; D gene: -; CDR3 protein: CASSQVGQTRSYEQYF; CDR3 DNA: TGCGCCAGCAGCCAAGTAGGACAGACCCGCTCCTACGAGCAGTACTTC
J gene: TRBJ2-2; clone size: -; V gene: TRBV19; D gene: -; CDR3 protein: CATTTANTGELFF; CDR3 DNA: TGTGCCACGACTACCGCGAACACCGGGGAGCTGTTTTTT
J gene: TRBJ1-5; clone size: few; V gene: TRBV5-6; D gene: -; CDR3 protein: CASSLRTGRSEPQHF; CDR3 DNA: TGTGCCAGCAGCTTGAGAACAGGACGATCTGAGCCCCAGCATTTT
J gene: TRBJ2-1; clone size: few; V gene: TRBV5-1; D gene: TRBD2; CDR3 protein: CASSLSSGRVYNEQFF; CDR3 DNA: TGCGCCAGCAGCTTGTCCAGCGGGAGGGTGTACAATGAGCAGTTCTTC
J gene: TRBJ2-7; clone size: few; V gene: TRBV5-8; D gene: -; CDR3 protein: CASSLIRNEQYF; CDR3 DNA: TGTGCCAGCAGCTTGATCCGGAACGAGCAGTACTTC
J gene: TRBJ1-4; clone size: -; V gene: TRBV7-9; D gene: -; CDR3 protein: CASSRPAGSGEKLFF; CDR3 DNA: TGTGCCAGCAGCCGGCCGGCAGGGTCGGGTGAAAAACTGTTTTTT
J gene: TRBJ2-1; clone size: few; V gene: TRBV5-6; D gene: -; CDR3 protein: CASSFATGNEQFF; CDR3 DNA: TGTGCCAGCAGCTTCGCGACCGGCAATGAGCAGTTCTTC
J gene: TRBJ2-1; clone size: -; V gene: TRBV7-9; D gene: -; CDR3 protein: CASASAGISYNEQFF; CDR3 DNA: TGTGCCAGCGCCTCGGCGGGGATTTCCTACAATGAGCAGTTCTTC
J gene: TRBJ2-5; clone size: -; V gene: TRBV15; D gene: -; CDR3 protein: CATSSVPRGETQYF; CDR3 DNA: TGTGCCACCAGCAGTGTTCCACGTGGGGAGACCCAGTACTTC
J gene: TRBJ2-3; clone size: -; V gene: TRBV18; D gene: -; CDR3 protein: CASSSPVPGAIADTQYF; CDR3 DNA: TGTGCCAGCTCATCCCCAGTCCCGGGGGCGATCGCAGATACGCAGTATTTT
J gene: TRBJ2-3; clone size: -; V gene: TRBV7-2; D gene: -; CDR3 protein: CASSLVGKNTDTQYF; CDR3 DNA: TGTGCCAGCAGCTTAGTGGGGAAAAACACAGATACGCAGTATTTT
J gene: TRBJ2-3; clone size: -; V gene: TRBV12-3/TRBV12-4; D gene: -; CDR3 protein: CASSSGFNADTQYF; CDR3 DNA: TGTGCCAGCAGTTCCGGCTTCAATGCGGATACGCAGTATTTT
J gene: TRBJ1-2; clone size: -; V gene: TRBV6-1; D gene: TRBD1; CDR3 protein: CASIQGTGNYGYTF; CDR3 DNA: TGTGCCAGCATCCAAGGGACAGGGAACTATGGCTACACCTTC
J gene: TRBJ2-7; clone size: -; V gene: TRBV20-1; D gene: TRBD2; CDR3 protein: CSASGAGASYEQYF; CDR3 DNA: TGCAGTGCTAGTGGAGCGGGAGCCTCCTACGAGCAGTACTTC
J gene: TRBJ1-2; clone size: once; V gene: TRBV7-3; D gene: -; CDR3 protein: CASSFPGLYGYTF; CDR3 DNA: TGTGCCAGCAGCTTTCCGGGACTCTATGGCTACACCTTC
J gene: TRBJ2-1; clone size: -; V gene: TRBV3-1; D gene: -; CDR3 protein: CASSQDRHNEQFF; CDR3 DNA: TGTGCCAGCAGCCAAGACAGACACAATGAGCAGTTCTTC
J gene: TRBJ1-2; clone size: -; V gene: TRBV20-1; D gene: -; CDR3 protein: CSARRLGDYGYTF; CDR3 DNA: TGCAGTGCTAGGCGACTGGGGGACTATGGCTACACCTTC
J gene: TRBJ2-3; clone size: -; V gene: TRBV20-1; D gene: -; CDR3 protein: CSASGSSGTDTQYF; CDR3 DNA: TGCAGTGCTAGCGGGAGTAGTGGCACAGATACGCAGTATTTT
J gene: TRBJ2-7; clone size: few; V gene: TRBV15; D gene: -; CDR3 protein: CATSRGGTLSYEQYF; CDR3 DNA: TGTGCCACCAGCAGAGGCGGGACCTTATCCTACGAGCAGTACTTC
J gene: TRBJ2-7; clone size: few; V gene: TRBV11-2; D gene: -; CDR3 protein: CASSLEGRDPITYEQYF; CDR3 DNA: TGTGCCAGCAGCTTAGAAGGTCGGGACCCGATCACCTACGAGCAGTACTTC
J gene: TRBJ2-1; clone size: few; V gene: TRBV24-1; D gene: TRBD2; CDR3 protein: CATSDRGLAGSQFF; CDR3 DNA: TGTGCCACCAGTGATCGAGGACTAGCGGGATCGCAGTTCTTC
J gene: TRBJ1-5; clone size: few; V gene: TRBV3-1; D gene: TRBD1; CDR3 protein: CASSPGQGPYQPQHF; CDR3 DNA: TGTGCCAGCAGCCCGGGACAGGGGCCCTATCAGCCCCAGCATTTT
J gene: TRBJ1-1; clone size: few; V gene: TRBV11-3; D gene: -; CDR3 protein: CASSVTGAEAFF; CDR3 DNA: TGTGCCAGCAGCGTCACGGGGGCTGAAGCTTTCTTT
J gene: TRBJ2-1; clone size: -; V gene: TRBV7-2; D gene: -; CDR3 protein: CASSPAGQPYNEQFF; CDR3 DNA: TGTGCCAGCAGCCCCGCGGGACAACCCTACAATGAGCAGTTCTTC
J gene: TRBJ2-5; clone size: -; V gene: TRBV21-1; D gene: -; CDR3 protein: CASSNRTSGKEETQYF; CDR3 DNA: TGTGCCAGCAGCAATCGAACTAGCGGGAAGGAGGAGACCCAGTACTTC
J gene: TRBJ2-7; clone size: many; V gene: TRBV20-1; D gene: TRBD1; CDR3 protein: CSARDSGQGSYEQYF; CDR3 DNA: TGCAGTGCTAGAGATTCGGGACAGGGCTCCTACGAGCAGTACTTC
J gene: TRBJ1-5; clone size: -; V gene: TRBV5-1; D gene: -; CDR3 protein: CASSLGFDQPQHF; CDR3 DNA: TGCGCCAGCAGCTTGGGTTTCGATCAGCCCCAGCATTTT
J gene: TRBJ2-5; clone size: many; V gene: TRBV6-2/TRBV6-3; D gene: -; CDR3 protein: CASSQFTSLLPGETQYF; CDR3 DNA: TGTGCCAGCAGTCAATTTACCTCGTTACTCCCCGGAGAGACCCAGTACTTC
J gene: TRBJ2-5; clone size: few; V gene: TRBV12-3/TRBV12-4; D gene: -; CDR3 protein: CASCPQTQGAWETQYF; CDR3 DNA: TGTGCCAGCTGTCCCCAGACACAAGGGGCTTGGGAGACCCAGTACTTC